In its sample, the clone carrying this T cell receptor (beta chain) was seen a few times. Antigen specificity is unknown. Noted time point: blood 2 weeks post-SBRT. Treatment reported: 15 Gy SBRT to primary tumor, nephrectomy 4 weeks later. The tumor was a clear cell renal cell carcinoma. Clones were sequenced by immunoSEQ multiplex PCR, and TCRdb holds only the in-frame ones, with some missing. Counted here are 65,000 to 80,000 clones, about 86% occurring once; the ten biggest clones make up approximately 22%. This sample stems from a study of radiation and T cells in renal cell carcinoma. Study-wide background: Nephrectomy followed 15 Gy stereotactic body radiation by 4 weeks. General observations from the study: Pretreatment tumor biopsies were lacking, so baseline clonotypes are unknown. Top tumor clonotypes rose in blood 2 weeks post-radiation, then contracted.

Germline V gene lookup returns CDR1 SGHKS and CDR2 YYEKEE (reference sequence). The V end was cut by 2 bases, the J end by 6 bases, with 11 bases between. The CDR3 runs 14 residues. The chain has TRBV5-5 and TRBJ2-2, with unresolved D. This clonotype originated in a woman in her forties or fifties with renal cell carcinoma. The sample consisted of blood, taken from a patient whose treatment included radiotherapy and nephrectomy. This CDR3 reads CASSLHRMAGELFF. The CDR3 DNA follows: TGTGCCAGCAGCTTACACCGGATGGCCGGGGAGCTGTTTTTT.